This T cell receptor (beta chain) was profiled in a study of blood T cell repertoires in COVID-19. At the level of the study: PBMCs, B-cell-depleted T cells, or T cells provided the cDNA or gDNA that made up the material.

Clones were read by immunoSEQ multiplex PCR, and TCRdb kept only the in-frame ones, dropping some. The table has about 70,000 clones, around 88% seen once. The CDR3 spans 14 residues. The V segment lost 3 bases and the J segment 2 bases; nucleotides outside the gene matches: 3. The germline gives CDR1 SGHNT, CDR2 YYREEE (reference sequence). The rearrangement joins TRBV5-4 to TRBJ1-2, with 8 positions matching TRBD1. The material sequenced was peripheral blood. The clonotype originates from a man aged 35 to 55 with COVID-19, enrolled during active disease. The CDR3 bases are TGTGCCAGCAGCTGGACAGGGATAAACTATGGCTACACCTTC. This gives the protein CASSWTGINYGYTF.